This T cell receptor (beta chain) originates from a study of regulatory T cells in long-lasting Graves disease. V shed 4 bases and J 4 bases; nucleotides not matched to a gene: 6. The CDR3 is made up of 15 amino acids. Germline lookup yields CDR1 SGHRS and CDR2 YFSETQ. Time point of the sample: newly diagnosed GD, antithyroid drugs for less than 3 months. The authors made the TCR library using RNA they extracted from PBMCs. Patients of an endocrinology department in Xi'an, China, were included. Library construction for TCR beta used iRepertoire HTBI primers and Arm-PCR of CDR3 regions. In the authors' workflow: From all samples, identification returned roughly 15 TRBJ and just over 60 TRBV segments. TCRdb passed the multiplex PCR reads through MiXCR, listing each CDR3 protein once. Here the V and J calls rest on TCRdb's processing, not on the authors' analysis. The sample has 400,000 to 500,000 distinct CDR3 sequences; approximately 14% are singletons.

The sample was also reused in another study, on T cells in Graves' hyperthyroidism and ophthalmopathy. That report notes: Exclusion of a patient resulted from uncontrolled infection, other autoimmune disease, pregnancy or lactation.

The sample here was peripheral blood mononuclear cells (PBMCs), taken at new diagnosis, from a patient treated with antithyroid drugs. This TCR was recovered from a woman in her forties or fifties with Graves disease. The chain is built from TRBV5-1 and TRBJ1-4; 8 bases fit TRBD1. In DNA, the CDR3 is TGCGCCAGCAGCACACGGACAGGGAATAATGAAAAACTGTTTTTT. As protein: CASSTRTGNNEKLFF.